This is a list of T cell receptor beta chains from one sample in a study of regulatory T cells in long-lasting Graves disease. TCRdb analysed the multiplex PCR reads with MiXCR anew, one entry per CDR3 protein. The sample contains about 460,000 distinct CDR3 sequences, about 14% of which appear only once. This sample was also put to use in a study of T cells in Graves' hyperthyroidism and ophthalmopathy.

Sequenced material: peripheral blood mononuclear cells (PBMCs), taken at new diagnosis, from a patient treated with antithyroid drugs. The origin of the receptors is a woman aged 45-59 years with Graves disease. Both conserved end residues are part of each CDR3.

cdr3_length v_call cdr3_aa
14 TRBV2 CASSVTRMNTEAFF
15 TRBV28 CASSWTARVNQPQHF
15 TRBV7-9 CASSLSGVSEGEQFF
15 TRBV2 CASRLVAGGGETQYF
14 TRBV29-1 CSVVWGRLNYGYTF
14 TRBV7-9 CASSSGQGAKTQYF
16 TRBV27 CASSNVTGWGTGELFF
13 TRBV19 CASTREMNTEAFF
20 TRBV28 CASSTSTPGRSGTHAYEQYF
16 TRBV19 CASSMDFTSGANVLTF
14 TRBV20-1 CSARGTGLDTEAFF
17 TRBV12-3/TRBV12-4 CASSYFRGLAGVDEQFF
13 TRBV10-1 CASPDIPNTEAFF
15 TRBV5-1 CASYKGQENTGELFF
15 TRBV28 CASSFHRGQGRERYF
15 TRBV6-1 CASSPGDLSTDTQYF
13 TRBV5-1 CASSTSGYNEQFF
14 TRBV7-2 CASSKGGSRVEQYF
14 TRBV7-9 CASYSGSSYNEQFF
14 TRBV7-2 CASSLVGLGDIQYF
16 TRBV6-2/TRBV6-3 CASSCSQGAGANVLTF
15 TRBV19 CASTPYRGSLNGYTF
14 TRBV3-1 CASSQDADSDEQYF
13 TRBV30 CAWSGGLTDTQYF
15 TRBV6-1 CASAGTGISYNEQFF
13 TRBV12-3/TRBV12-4 CASSYKNSYEQYF
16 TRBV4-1 CASSQKTSGNTGELFF
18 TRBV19 CASTHGGQGRVLNQPQHF
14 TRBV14 CASSAGLGNQPQHF
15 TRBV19 CASSARTGAPYEQYF
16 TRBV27 CASSPLIRPGEETQYF
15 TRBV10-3 CAISESQDGNTEAFF
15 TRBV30 CAWSLTGSSGNTIYF
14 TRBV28 CASSFRDKSYEQYF
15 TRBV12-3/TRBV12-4 CASSFAGPNTGELFF
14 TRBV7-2 CASSAPRADDTQYF
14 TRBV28 CASSSRDIVTEQYF
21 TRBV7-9 CASSLGRRGNRRLATLDEQFF